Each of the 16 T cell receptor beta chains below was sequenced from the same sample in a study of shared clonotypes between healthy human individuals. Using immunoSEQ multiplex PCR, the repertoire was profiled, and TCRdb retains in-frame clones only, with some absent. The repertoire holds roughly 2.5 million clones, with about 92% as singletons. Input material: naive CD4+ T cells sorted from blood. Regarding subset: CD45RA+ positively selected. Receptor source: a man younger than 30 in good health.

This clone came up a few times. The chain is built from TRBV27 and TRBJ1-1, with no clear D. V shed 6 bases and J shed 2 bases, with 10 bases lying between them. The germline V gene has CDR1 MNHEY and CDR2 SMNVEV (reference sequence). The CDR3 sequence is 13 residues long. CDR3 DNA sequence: TGTGCCAGCAGCCGGAAATTTAACACTGAAGCTTTCTTT. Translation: CASSRKFNTEAFF.

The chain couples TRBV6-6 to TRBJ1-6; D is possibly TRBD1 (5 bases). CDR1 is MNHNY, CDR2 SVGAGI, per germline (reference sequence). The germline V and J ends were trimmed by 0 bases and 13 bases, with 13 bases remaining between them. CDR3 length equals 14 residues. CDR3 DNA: TGTGCCAGCAGTTACTCACAGGCCCGACGGCCCCTCCACTTT. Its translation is CASSYSQARRPLHF.

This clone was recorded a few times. CDR3 region: CASSVGQQSMNTEAFF. DNA of the CDR3: TGTGCCAGCAGCGTGGGACAGCAAAGCATGAACACTGAAGCTTTCTTT. The chain couples TRBV5-4 to TRBJ1-1, with 7 bases aligning to TRBD1. Germline V gene data show CDR1 as SGHNT and CDR2 as YYREEE (reference sequence). This CDR3 comprises 16 residues. J gave up 0 bases and V 4 bases, and 9 bases lay outside the gene matches.

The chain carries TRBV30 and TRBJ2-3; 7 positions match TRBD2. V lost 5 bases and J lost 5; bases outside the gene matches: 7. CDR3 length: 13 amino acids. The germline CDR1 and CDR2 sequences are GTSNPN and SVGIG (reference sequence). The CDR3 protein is CAWEAGAGDTQYF. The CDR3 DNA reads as TGTGCCTGGGAGGCGGGAGCGGGAGATACGCAGTATTTT.

The CDR3 nucleotides read TGTGCCAGCAGCTTAGTCGTGCTGAGCAATCAGCCCCAGCATTTT. It is translated as CASSLVVLSNQPQHF. The chain links TRBV7-2 to TRBJ1-5; D is uncertain. The CDR3 extends over 15 amino acids. CDR1 and CDR2 from the germline V gene are SGHTA and FQGNSA. V was cut by 1 base and J by 1 base, with 8 bases left in between.

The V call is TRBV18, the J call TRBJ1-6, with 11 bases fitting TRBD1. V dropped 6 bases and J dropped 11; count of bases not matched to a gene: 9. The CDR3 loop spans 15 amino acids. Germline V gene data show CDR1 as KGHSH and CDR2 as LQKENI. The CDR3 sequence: CASSRDRGDRAPLHF. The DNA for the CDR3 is TGTGCCAGCTCTCGGGACAGGGGGGATCGGGCACCCCTCCACTTT.

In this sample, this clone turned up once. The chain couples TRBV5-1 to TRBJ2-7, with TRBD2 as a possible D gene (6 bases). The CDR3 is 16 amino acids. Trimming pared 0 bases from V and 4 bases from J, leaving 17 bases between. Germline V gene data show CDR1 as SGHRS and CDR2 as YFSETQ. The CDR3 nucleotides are TGCGCCAGCAGCTTGGCCGGCGGGACCGCCGGATACGAGCAGTACTTC. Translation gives CASSLAGGTAGYEQYF.

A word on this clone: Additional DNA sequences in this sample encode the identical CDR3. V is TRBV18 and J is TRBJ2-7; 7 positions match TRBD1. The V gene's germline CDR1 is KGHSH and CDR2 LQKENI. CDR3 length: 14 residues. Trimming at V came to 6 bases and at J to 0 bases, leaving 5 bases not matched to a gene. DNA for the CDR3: TGTGCCAGCTCTCCCGGGACAGTCTCCTACGAGCAGTACTTC. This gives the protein CASSPGTVSYEQYF.

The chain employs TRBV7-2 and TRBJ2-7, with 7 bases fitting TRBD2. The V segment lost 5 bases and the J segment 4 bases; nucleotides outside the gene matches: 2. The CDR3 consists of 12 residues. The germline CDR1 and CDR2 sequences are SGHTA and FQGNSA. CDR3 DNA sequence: TGTGCCAGCAGCGGGGGGGGTTACGAGCAGTACTTC. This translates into CASSGGGYEQYF.

For the CDR3, the DNA is TGTGCCAGCAGCCGACTTGATTACGACGAGCAGTACTTC. This sequence encodes CASSRLDYDEQYF. The chain combines TRBV6-5 with TRBJ2-7; D not certain. CDR3 length: 13 amino acids. In germline, CDR1 is MNHEY, CDR2 SVGAGI. V lost 6 bases and J 5 bases, leaving 14 bases between the germline ends.

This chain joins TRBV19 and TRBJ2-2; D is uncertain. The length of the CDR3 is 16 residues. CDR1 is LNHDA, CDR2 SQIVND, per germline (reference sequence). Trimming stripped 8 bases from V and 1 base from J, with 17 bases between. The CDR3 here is CASFPFFAENTGELFF. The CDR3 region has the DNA TGTGCCAGTTTCCCTTTTTTTGCGGAGAACACCGGGGAGCTGTTTTTT.

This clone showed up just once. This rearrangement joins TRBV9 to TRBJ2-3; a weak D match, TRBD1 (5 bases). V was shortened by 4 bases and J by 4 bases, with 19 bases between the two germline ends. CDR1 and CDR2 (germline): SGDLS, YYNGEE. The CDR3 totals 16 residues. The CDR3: CASSPSWGSRADTQYF. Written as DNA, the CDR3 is TGTGCCAGCAGCCCCAGCTGGGGCAGCCGGGCAGATACGCAGTATTTT.

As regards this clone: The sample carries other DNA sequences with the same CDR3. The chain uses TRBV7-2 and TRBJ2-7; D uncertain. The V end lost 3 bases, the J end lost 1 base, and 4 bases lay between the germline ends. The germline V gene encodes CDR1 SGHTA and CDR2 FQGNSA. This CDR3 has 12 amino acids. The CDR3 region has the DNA TGTGCCAGCAGCTTGGTATCCTACGAGCAGTACTTC. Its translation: CASSLVSYEQYF.

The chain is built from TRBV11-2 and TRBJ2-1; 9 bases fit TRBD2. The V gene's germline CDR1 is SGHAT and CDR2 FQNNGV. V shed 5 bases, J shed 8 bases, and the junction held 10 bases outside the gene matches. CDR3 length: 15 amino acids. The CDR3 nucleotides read TGTGCCAGCAGCAAGGTGGCGGGAGGGTCGGATGAGCAGTTCTTC. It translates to CASSKVAGGSDEQFF.

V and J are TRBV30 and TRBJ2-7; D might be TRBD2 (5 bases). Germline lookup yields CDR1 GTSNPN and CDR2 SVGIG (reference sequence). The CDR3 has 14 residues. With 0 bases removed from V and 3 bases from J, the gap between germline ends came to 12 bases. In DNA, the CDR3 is TGTGCCTGGAGTGTCGCTAGCCGCATCTACGAGCAGTACTTC. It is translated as CAWSVASRIYEQYF.

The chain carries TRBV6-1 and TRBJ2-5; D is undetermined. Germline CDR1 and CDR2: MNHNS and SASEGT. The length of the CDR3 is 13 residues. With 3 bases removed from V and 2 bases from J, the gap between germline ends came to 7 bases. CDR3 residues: CASSDAYQETQYF. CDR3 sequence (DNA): TGTGCCAGCAGTGATGCCTATCAAGAGACCCAGTACTTC.